These T cell receptor beta chains were read from a single sample in a study of cytomegalovirus exposure and HLA in healthy donors. Data came from immunoSEQ multiplex PCR; TCRdb stores just in-frame clones and leaves some out. The table has about 210,000 clones, more than 75% seen once. Sequenced sample: PBMCs. The receptors were gathered from a male donor in good health and CMV-seropositive. Each CDR3 is given with its conserved first and last residue. The D gene is left open where the match is weak. Size tells how often a clone was seen (once, few, many) or the class of an expanded clone, and some rows leave it out.

d_gene: -; j_gene: TRBJ2-7; abundance: -; v_gene: TRBV27; CDR3nt: TGTGCCAGCAGTTTAGACACTAGCCGAACCTACGAGCAGTACTTC; CDR3aa: CASSLDTSRTYEQYF
d_gene: -; j_gene: TRBJ2-7; abundance: -; v_gene: TRBV19; CDR3nt: TGTGCCAGTAGTAGGCAGGCTTCCTACGAGCAGTACTTC; CDR3aa: CASSRQASYEQYF
d_gene: -; j_gene: TRBJ1-2; abundance: -; v_gene: TRBV11-3; CDR3nt: TGTGCCAGCAGCTTAAATAACAGGGATGGCTACACCTTC; CDR3aa: CASSLNNRDGYTF
d_gene: TRBD2; j_gene: TRBJ2-3; abundance: -; v_gene: TRBV19; CDR3nt: TGTGCCAGTAGTAGGCGGACTAGCGGGGGGGCTGGAGATACGCAGTATTTT; CDR3aa: CASSRRTSGGAGDTQYF
d_gene: -; j_gene: TRBJ2-7; abundance: -; v_gene: TRBV7-2; CDR3nt: TGTGCCAGCAGCTTAGCCAGGGAAGGTTACGAGCAGTACTTC; CDR3aa: CASSLAREGYEQYF
d_gene: TRBD1; j_gene: TRBJ2-7; abundance: -; v_gene: TRBV5-1; CDR3nt: TGCGCCAGCAGCTGGACAGGGGGCACCTACGAGCAGTACTTC; CDR3aa: CASSWTGGTYEQYF
d_gene: TRBD2; j_gene: TRBJ2-2; abundance: -; v_gene: TRBV19; CDR3nt: TGTGCCAGTAGCCATCTCGGGTTGCTAGCGGGAGGTCCAAGAGGCACCGGGGAGCTGTTTTTT; CDR3aa: CASSHLGLLAGGPRGTGELFF
d_gene: TRBD1; j_gene: TRBJ1-2; abundance: -; v_gene: TRBV6-5; CDR3nt: TGTGCCAGCAGAACGGGACAGGCTAACTATGGCTACACCTTC; CDR3aa: CASRTGQANYGYTF
d_gene: -; j_gene: TRBJ2-4; abundance: -; v_gene: TRBV7-2; CDR3nt: TGTGCCAGCAGCTTAGCGCGACAAAGGATAGACAAAAACATTCAGTACTTC; CDR3aa: CASSLARQRIDKNIQYF
d_gene: -; j_gene: TRBJ2-3; abundance: -; v_gene: TRBV29-1; CDR3nt: TGCAGCGTTACCACGTTCGGAGATACGCAGTATTTT; CDR3aa: CSVTTFGDTQYF
d_gene: TRBD1; j_gene: TRBJ1-4; abundance: -; v_gene: TRBV7-9; CDR3nt: TGTGCCATCCCACTTGGCGGGCAGGGGGATGAAAAACTGTTTTTT; CDR3aa: CAIPLGGQGDEKLFF
d_gene: -; j_gene: TRBJ2-3; abundance: few; v_gene: TRBV27; CDR3nt: TGTGCCAGCAGTTCCTCTAATACGCAGTATTTT; CDR3aa: CASSSSNTQYF
d_gene: -; j_gene: TRBJ2-7; abundance: few; v_gene: TRBV4-1; CDR3nt: TGCGCCAGCAGCCAAGCGGCAGCAGGGTCCTACGAGCAGTACTTC; CDR3aa: CASSQAAAGSYEQYF
d_gene: TRBD2; j_gene: TRBJ2-3; abundance: -; v_gene: TRBV15; CDR3nt: TGTGCCACCAGCAGGGGATTTAGCGGGGGGGGTTCGGATACGCAGTATTTT; CDR3aa: CATSRGFSGGGSDTQYF
d_gene: -; j_gene: TRBJ2-3; abundance: -; v_gene: TRBV20-1; CDR3nt: TGCAGTGTAGGGAGAACAGATACGCAGTATTTT; CDR3aa: CSVGRTDTQYF
d_gene: -; j_gene: TRBJ1-3; abundance: -; v_gene: TRBV7-9; CDR3nt: TGTGCCAGCAGCACCCGGGACTCTGGAAACACCATATATTTT; CDR3aa: CASSTRDSGNTIYF
d_gene: TRBD1; j_gene: TRBJ2-5; abundance: -; v_gene: TRBV28; CDR3nt: TGTGCCAGCAGTTTGTGGGGACGACAGGGCTCGCCCACGGAGACCCAGTACTTC; CDR3aa: CASSLWGRQGSPTETQYF
d_gene: -; j_gene: TRBJ2-2; abundance: -; v_gene: TRBV9; CDR3nt: TGTGCCAGCAGTAAGGGTCAGGGGATGGGCACCGGGGAGCTGTTTTTT; CDR3aa: CASSKGQGMGTGELFF
d_gene: -; j_gene: TRBJ2-3; abundance: -; v_gene: TRBV7-3; CDR3nt: TGTGCCAGCAGCTTACTGAGCCAGCGAGTTGCCACAGATACGCAGTATTTT; CDR3aa: CASSLLSQRVATDTQYF
d_gene: -; j_gene: TRBJ1-1; abundance: -; v_gene: TRBV11-1; CDR3nt: TGTGCCAGCAATAACAAGGGAAGCGGAAAAACTGAAGCTTTCTTT; CDR3aa: CASNNKGSGKTEAFF
d_gene: TRBD2; j_gene: TRBJ2-3; abundance: -; v_gene: TRBV6-5; CDR3nt: TGTGCCAGCAGTTACGGGGCTGCGGGAGTGGCAGATACGCAGTATTTT; CDR3aa: CASSYGAAGVADTQYF
d_gene: -; j_gene: TRBJ2-7; abundance: -; v_gene: TRBV9; CDR3nt: TGTGCCAGCAGCGTCGGGACTGTAGCCTACGAGCAGTACTTC; CDR3aa: CASSVGTVAYEQYF
d_gene: -; j_gene: TRBJ2-1; abundance: -; v_gene: TRBV11-1; CDR3nt: TGTGCCAGCAGCTTATTGCGGGTCTCCTACAATGAGCAGTTCTTC; CDR3aa: CASSLLRVSYNEQFF
d_gene: TRBD1; j_gene: TRBJ1-2; abundance: -; v_gene: TRBV9; CDR3nt: TGTGCCAGCAGCCGGGACAGGGGTCGTGAGTATGGCTACACCTTC; CDR3aa: CASSRDRGREYGYTF
d_gene: TRBD1; j_gene: TRBJ1-5; abundance: -; v_gene: TRBV6-5; CDR3nt: TGTGCCAGCAGGTTCAGGGGGCCCAATCAGCCCCAGCATTTT; CDR3aa: CASRFRGPNQPQHF
d_gene: TRBD2; j_gene: TRBJ2-5; abundance: few; v_gene: TRBV6-1; CDR3nt: TGTGCCAGCAGTGATACCGGACTAGCGTTATCGACCCAGTACTTC; CDR3aa: CASSDTGLALSTQYF
d_gene: TRBD2; j_gene: TRBJ2-1; abundance: -; v_gene: TRBV7-2; CDR3nt: TGTGCCAGCAGCTCCAGGACTAGCGGGACAGGGGCGGAGCAGTTCTTC; CDR3aa: CASSSRTSGTGAEQFF
d_gene: TRBD2; j_gene: TRBJ2-1; abundance: -; v_gene: TRBV5-6; CDR3nt: TGTGCCAGCAGCGGGACTAGCGGGACCTACAATGAGCAGTTCTTC; CDR3aa: CASSGTSGTYNEQFF
d_gene: TRBD1; j_gene: TRBJ1-3; abundance: -; v_gene: TRBV5-4; CDR3nt: TGTGCCAGCAGCCTGGGGCCATCCGGACAGGGGCGGTCTGGAAACACCATATATTTT; CDR3aa: CASSLGPSGQGRSGNTIYF
d_gene: TRBD2; j_gene: TRBJ2-1; abundance: -; v_gene: TRBV11-2; CDR3nt: TGTGCCAGCAGCTTAAGGCCCCTGGGTGGGGTAGCGGGGGACAATGAGCAGTTCTTC; CDR3aa: CASSLRPLGGVAGDNEQFF
d_gene: -; j_gene: TRBJ1-4; abundance: few; v_gene: TRBV5-1; CDR3nt: TGCGCCAGCTCCCCGTTGTCGGCAACTAATGAAAAACTGTTTTTT; CDR3aa: CASSPLSATNEKLFF
d_gene: -; j_gene: TRBJ1-1; abundance: -; v_gene: TRBV19; CDR3nt: TGTGCCAGTAGATCCCAAGGGGCAGACACTGAAGCTTTCTTT; CDR3aa: CASRSQGADTEAFF
d_gene: TRBD2; j_gene: TRBJ2-3; abundance: -; v_gene: TRBV10-2; CDR3nt: TGCGCCAGCAGTGAGTCGATAGCTAGCGGGGGTAGCACAGATACGCAGTATTTT; CDR3aa: CASSESIASGGSTDTQYF
d_gene: -; j_gene: TRBJ1-1; abundance: -; v_gene: TRBV6-5; CDR3nt: TGTGCCAGCAGCCCCCCTCTCAGGAAGAACACTGAAGCTTTCTTT; CDR3aa: CASSPPLRKNTEAFF
d_gene: -; j_gene: TRBJ2-3; abundance: -; v_gene: TRBV9; CDR3nt: TGTGCCAGCAGCGAGGGGGGGATAGCCCCAGATACGCAGTATTTT; CDR3aa: CASSEGGIAPDTQYF
d_gene: TRBD2; j_gene: TRBJ2-1; abundance: -; v_gene: TRBV7-2; CDR3nt: TGTGCCAGCAGCTTCTGGACTAGCGGGGGGCGGGATGAGCAGTTCTTC; CDR3aa: CASSFWTSGGRDEQFF
d_gene: TRBD1; j_gene: TRBJ1-3; abundance: -; v_gene: TRBV7-9; CDR3nt: TGTGCCAGCAGCTTAGACAGGGGATACGGAAACACCATATATTTT; CDR3aa: CASSLDRGYGNTIYF
d_gene: -; j_gene: TRBJ1-2; abundance: -; v_gene: TRBV11-2; CDR3nt: TGTGCCAGCAGCTCAGGGGCCTACTATGGCTACACCTTC; CDR3aa: CASSSGAYYGYTF
d_gene: TRBD1; j_gene: TRBJ2-1; abundance: -; v_gene: TRBV5-4; CDR3nt: TGTGCCAGCAGCCACTTCCCGGGACAGAACAATGAGCAGTTCTTC; CDR3aa: CASSHFPGQNNEQFF
d_gene: TRBD1; j_gene: TRBJ2-2; abundance: -; v_gene: TRBV7-9; CDR3nt: TGTGCCAGCAGCATTTCCGGGACAGGGGGGACCGGGGAGCTGTTTTTT; CDR3aa: CASSISGTGGTGELFF
d_gene: -; j_gene: TRBJ1-4; abundance: -; v_gene: TRBV21-1; CDR3nt: TGTGCCAGCCGGTCAAGGAGGGGCGACTCTAATGAAAAACTGTTTTTT; CDR3aa: CASRSRRGDSNEKLFF
d_gene: -; j_gene: TRBJ1-2; abundance: -; v_gene: TRBV6-1; CDR3nt: TGTGCCAGCAGTGAAGCGATGACAGTTGGCTACACCTTC; CDR3aa: CASSEAMTVGYTF